This T cell receptor (beta chain) stems from a study of molecular identifiers for immune sequencing clone quantification. General study results and limits: Highly expanded clone sizes could be underestimated through barcode sharing by identical TCR molecules. Clonotypes topping 20 RNA copies carried over 97% of effector molecules but under 1% of naive ones. Single-cell amounts of spiked Jurkat TCR RNA were reportedly detectable among approximately 970,000 naive cells.

The table lists this clonotype with many counts. The target antigen is unknown. TCRdb reanalysed the PCR reads using MiXCR and keeps one entry per CDR3 protein. The repertoire consists of about 640,000 distinct CDR3 sequences, with 15% to 20% occurring once and the leading ten covering 0.7% to 1%. The receptor was isolated from a human donor in good health. Some libraries in this study had Jurkat cell RNA spiked in. Sequenced material: naive CD8+ T cells from blood, with Jurkat cell RNA spiked in. Sample subset: FACS-sorted CD8+CD4-CCR7+CD45RA+ naive T cells.

CDR3 sequence: CASSQDANQPQHF. CDR3 in DNA: TGTGCCAGCAGCCAAGACGCGAATCAGCCCCAGCATTTT. This chain links TRBV14 with TRBJ1-5; D remains unclear. There are 13 residues in the CDR3. CDR1 SGHDN and CDR2 FVKESK come from the germline V gene. The V end lost 0 bases, the J end lost 4 bases, and 4 bases lay between the germline ends.